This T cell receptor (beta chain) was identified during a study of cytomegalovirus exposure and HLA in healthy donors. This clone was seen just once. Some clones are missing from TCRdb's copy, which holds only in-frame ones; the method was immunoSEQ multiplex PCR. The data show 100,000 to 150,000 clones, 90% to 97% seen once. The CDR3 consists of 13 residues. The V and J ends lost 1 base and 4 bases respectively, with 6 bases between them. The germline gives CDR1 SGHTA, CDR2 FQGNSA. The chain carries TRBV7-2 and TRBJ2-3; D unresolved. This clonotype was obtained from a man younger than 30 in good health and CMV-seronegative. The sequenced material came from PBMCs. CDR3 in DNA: TGTGCCAGCAGCTTAGGGGCCCCAGATACGCAGTATTTT. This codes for CASSLGAPDTQYF.